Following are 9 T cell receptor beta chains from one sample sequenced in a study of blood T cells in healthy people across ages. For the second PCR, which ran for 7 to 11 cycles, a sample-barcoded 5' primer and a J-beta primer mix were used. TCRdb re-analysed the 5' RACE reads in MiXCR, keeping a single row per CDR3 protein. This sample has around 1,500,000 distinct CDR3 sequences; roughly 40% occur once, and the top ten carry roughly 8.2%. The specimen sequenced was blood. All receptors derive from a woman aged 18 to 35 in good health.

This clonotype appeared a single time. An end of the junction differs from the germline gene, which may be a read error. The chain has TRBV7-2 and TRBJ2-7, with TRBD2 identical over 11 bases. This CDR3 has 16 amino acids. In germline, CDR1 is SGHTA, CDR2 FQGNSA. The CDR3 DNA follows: TGTGCCAGCACCTTGGCCGGGACTAGCGGTTCCTACGATCAGTACTTC. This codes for CASTLAGTSGSYDQYF.

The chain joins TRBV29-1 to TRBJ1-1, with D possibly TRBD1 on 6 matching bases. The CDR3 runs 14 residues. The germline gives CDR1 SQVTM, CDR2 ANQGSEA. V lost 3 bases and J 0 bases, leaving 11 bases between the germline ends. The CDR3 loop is CSVDGGRVNTEAFF. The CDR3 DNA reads TGCAGCGTTGATGGGGGCAGGGTGAACACTGAAGCTTTCTTT.

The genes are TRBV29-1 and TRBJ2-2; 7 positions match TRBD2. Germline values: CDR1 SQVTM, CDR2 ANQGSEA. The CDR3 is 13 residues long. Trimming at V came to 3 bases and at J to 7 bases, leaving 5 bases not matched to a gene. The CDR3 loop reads CSVEGGTHGELFF. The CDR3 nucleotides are TGCAGCGTTGAGGGGGGGACCCACGGGGAGCTGTTTTTT.

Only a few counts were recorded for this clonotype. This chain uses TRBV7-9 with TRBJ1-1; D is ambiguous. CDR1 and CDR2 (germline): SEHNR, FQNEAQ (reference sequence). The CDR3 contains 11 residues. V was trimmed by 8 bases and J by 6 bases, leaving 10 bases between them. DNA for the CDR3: TGTGCCAGCCTAACGGATGCTGAAGCTTTCTTT. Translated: CASLTDAEAFF.

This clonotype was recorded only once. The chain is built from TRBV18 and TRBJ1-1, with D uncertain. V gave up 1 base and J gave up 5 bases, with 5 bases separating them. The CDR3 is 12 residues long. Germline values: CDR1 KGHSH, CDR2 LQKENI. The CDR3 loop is CASSPQQTEAFF. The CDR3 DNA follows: TGTGCCAGCTCACCACAGCAGACTGAAGCTTTCTTT.

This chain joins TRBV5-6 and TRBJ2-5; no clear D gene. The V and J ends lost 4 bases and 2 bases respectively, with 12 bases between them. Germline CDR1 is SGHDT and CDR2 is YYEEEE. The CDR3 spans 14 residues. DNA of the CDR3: TGTGCCAGCAGCGGATTTGACTGGCAAGAGACCCAGTACTTC. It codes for CASSGFDWQETQYF.

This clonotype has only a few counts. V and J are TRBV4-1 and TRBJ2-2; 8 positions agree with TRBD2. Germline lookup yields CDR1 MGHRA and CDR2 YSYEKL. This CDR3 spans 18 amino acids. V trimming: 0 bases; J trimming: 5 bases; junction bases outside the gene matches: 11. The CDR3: CASSQDQLAAFRTGELFF. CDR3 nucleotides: TGCGCCAGCAGCCAAGACCAACTAGCGGCCTTTAGGACCGGGGAGCTGTTTTTT.

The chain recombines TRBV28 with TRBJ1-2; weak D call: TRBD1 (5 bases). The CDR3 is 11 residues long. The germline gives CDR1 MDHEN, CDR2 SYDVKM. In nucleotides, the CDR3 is TGTGTCACAGGACCGAACTATGGCTACACCTTC. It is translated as CVTGPNYGYTF.

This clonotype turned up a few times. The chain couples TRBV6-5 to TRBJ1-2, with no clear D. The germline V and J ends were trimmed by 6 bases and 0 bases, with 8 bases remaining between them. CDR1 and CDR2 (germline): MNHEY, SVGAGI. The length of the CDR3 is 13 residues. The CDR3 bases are TGTGCCAGCAGCCCGATAACTAACTATGGCTACACCTTC. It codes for CASSPITNYGYTF.